This entry lists 21 T cell receptor beta chains sequenced from one sample in a study of blood T cell repertoires in COVID-19. Sequenced by immunoSEQ multiplex PCR; TCRdb stores in-frame clones only, minus some. This table has roughly 480,000 clones, approximately 92% appearing once. Sample: peripheral blood. The receptors derive from a man aged 18 to 30 with COVID-19, enrolled during active disease.

The V call is TRBV21-1, the J call TRBJ1-2; the table's D gene call, TRBD1, was not cross checked with the DNA. TRBV21-1 is a listed pseudogene. The CDR3 loop spans 15 amino acids. CDR3 nucleotides: TGTGCCAGCAGCAAAGGTCTGGACAGGGTAGAAGGCTACACCTTC. Translated, it gives CASSKGLDRVEGYTF.

This clone was counted only a few times. The chain employs TRBV4-2 and TRBJ1-1; possibly TRBD1 for D (6 bases). V lost 2 bases to trimming and J lost 2 bases, with 15 bases between them. Germline loops: CDR1 LGHNA, CDR2 YNFKEQ. The CDR3 sequence is 16 residues long. The CDR3 DNA follows: TGTGCCAGCAGCCAATCTACCAGGACAGTAAACACTGAAGCTTTCTTT. Its translation is CASSQSTRTVNTEAFF.

This chain uses TRBV19 with TRBJ1-1, with 10 bases lining up with TRBD1. CDR1 and CDR2 (germline): LNHDA, SQIVND (reference sequence). This CDR3 spans 15 amino acids. J was trimmed by 3 bases and V by 5 bases; bases with no gene match: 6. The CDR3 here is CASSPGTGVDTEAFF. CDR3 sequence (DNA): TGTGCCAGTAGTCCCGGGACAGGGGTTGACACTGAAGCTTTCTTT.

V gene TRBV30 combines with J gene TRBJ2-1; D possibly corresponds to TRBD2 (6 bases). The germline gives CDR1 GTSNPN, CDR2 SVGIG (reference sequence). The ends were cut back, 0 bases at V and 4 bases at J, with 13 bases in the middle. The CDR3 totals 15 residues. In DNA, the CDR3 is TGTGCCTGGAGTGTACCACTAGCTGGTTACAATGAGCAGTTCTTC. It is translated as CAWSVPLAGYNEQFF. The full variable domain, with the rest looked up from reference TRBV30 and TRBJ2-1, is SQTIHQWPATLVQPVGSPLSLECTVEGTSNPNLYWYRQAAGRGLQLLFYSVGIGQISSEVPQNLSASRPQDRQFILSSKKLLLSDSGFYLCAWSVPLAGYNEQFFGPGTRLTVL.

The chain carries TRBV7-2 and TRBJ2-3; 8 bases are shared with TRBD2. The CDR3 sequence is 14 residues long. The ends lost 0 bases at V and 6 bases at J; junction bases unmatched: 2. Germline V lookup: CDR1 SGHTA, CDR2 FQGNSA. This CDR3 is CASSLAVAGDTQYF. CDR3 coding DNA: TGTGCCAGCAGCTTAGCAGTAGCGGGGGATACGCAGTATTTT. The whole variable domain, filled in from reference TRBV7-2 and TRBJ2-3, reads GAGVSQSPSNKVTEKGKDVELRCDPISGHTALYWYRQSLGQGLEFLIYFQGNSAPDKSGLPSDRFSAERTGGSVSTLTIQRTQQEDSAVYLCASSLAVAGDTQYFGPGTRLTVL.

This chain uses TRBV7-8 with TRBJ1-2; D remains unclear. CDR3 length: 14 residues. Trimming took 3 bases from V and 2 from J, leaving 10 bases between them. The germline CDR1 and CDR2 sequences are SGHVS and FQNEAQ. CDR3 nucleotide sequence: TGTGCCAGCAGCTTGGATTCAGGAAACTATGGCTACACCTTC. Protein sequence: CASSLDSGNYGYTF.

This clone was counted a few times. V usage is TRBV5-1 and J usage is TRBJ2-2; 7 bases match TRBD1. The germline V gene has CDR1 SGHRS and CDR2 YFSETQ. CDR3 length equals 15 residues. V lost 4 bases, J lost 1 base, and 4 bases stayed unmatched. The CDR3 here is CASSVGQENTGELFF. Written as DNA, the CDR3 is TGCGCCAGCAGCGTTGGACAGGAGAACACCGGGGAGCTGTTTTTT. Based on the CDR3 plus reference TRBV5-1 and TRBJ2-2, the full variable domain is KAGVTQTPRYLIKTRGQQVTLSCSPISGHRSVSWYQQTPGQGLQFLFEYFSETQRNKGNFPGRFSGRQFSNSRSEMNVSTLELGDSALYLCASSVGQENTGELFFGEGSRLTVL.

The chain uses TRBV5-6 and TRBJ2-7, with 7 bases fitting TRBD2. The CDR3 extends over 11 amino acids. With 4 bases clipped from V and 12 bases from J, the junction kept 7 bases outside the gene matches. Looked up from germline, CDR1 is SGHDT and CDR2 is YYEEEE. The CDR3 loop reads CASSQTSSLYF. The CDR3 DNA reads as TGTGCCAGCAGCCAGACTAGCTCGCTGTACTTC.

The V gene is TRBV5-1, the J gene TRBJ2-7; 8 positions agree with TRBD2. Trimming at V came to 2 bases and at J to 5 bases, leaving 6 bases not matched to a gene. The CDR3 runs to 14 residues. Germline CDR1 and CDR2: SGHRS and YFSETQ. The CDR3 DNA sequence: TGCGCCAGCAGCTTCAAGCGGGAGTCCGACGAGCAGTACTTC. Residues: CASSFKRESDEQYF.

The gene calls are TRBV3-1 (or the pseudogene TRBV3-2) and TRBJ2-7; 9 nucleotides line up with TRBD2. J gave up 7 bases and V 6 bases, and 7 bases lay outside the gene matches. The CDR3 runs 13 residues. Germline CDR1 reads LGHDT; CDR2 reads YNNKEL (reference sequence). Here the CDR3 reads CASRSSGAGEQYF. The CDR3 DNA is TGTGCCAGCAGATCTAGCGGGGCGGGGGAGCAGTACTTC.

The chain is built from TRBV19 and TRBJ2-6; D gene ambiguous. Trimming shortened V by 4 bases and J by 0 bases, and 4 bases separated the two germline ends. Germline loops: CDR1 LNHDA, CDR2 SQIVND (reference sequence). The CDR3 runs 14 residues. CDR3 protein: CASSKASGANVLTF. CDR3 nucleotides: TGTGCCAGTAGTAAAGCCTCTGGGGCCAACGTCCTGACTTTC.

The chain joins TRBV5-4 to TRBJ2-2; TRBD2 might be the D (6 bases). This CDR3 has 16 residues. CDR1 SGHNT and CDR2 YYREEE come from the germline V gene (reference sequence). The germline V and J ends were trimmed by 3 bases and 1 base, with 13 bases remaining between them. The chain's CDR3 is CASSSSAGRNTGELFF. The CDR3 DNA reads TGTGCCAGCAGCTCCTCGGCGGGACGGAACACCGGGGAGCTGTTTTTT. Drawing the rest from reference TRBV5-4 and TRBJ2-2, the complete variable domain is ETGVTQSPTHLIKTRGQQVTLRCSSQSGHNTVSWYQQALGQGPQFIFQYYREEENGRGNFPPRFSGLQFPNYSSELNVNALELDDSALYLCASSSSAGRNTGELFFGEGSRLTVL.

The J gene is TRBJ2-2, the V gene TRBV5-6, with no clear D. V was cut by 0 bases and J by 6 bases, with 9 bases left in between. The CDR3 has 14 residues. Germline-derived CDR1 and CDR2 are SGHDT and YYEEEE. The DNA of the CDR3 is TGTGCCAGCAGCTTGGTCCCCTCGTCCGGGGAGCTGTTTTTT. Amino acid sequence: CASSLVPSSGELFF. Together with reference TRBV5-6 and TRBJ2-2, the CDR3 gives the full variable domain: DAGVTQSPTHLIKTRGQQVTLRCSPKSGHDTVSWYQQALGQGPQFIFQYYEEEERQRGNFPDRFSGHQFPNYSSELNVNALLLGDSALYLCASSLVPSSGELFFGEGSRLTVL.

The CDR3 loop reads CASSLARGGTNEKLFF. The CDR3 DNA reads as TGTGCCAGCAGCTTAGCGCGAGGGGGAACTAATGAAAAACTGTTTTTT. The chain combines TRBV7-8 with TRBJ1-4; tentative D call: TRBD1 (6 bases). V shed 0 bases and J shed 1 base, with 9 bases lying between them. The germline gives CDR1 SGHVS, CDR2 FQNEAQ. The CDR3 contains 16 residues.

The chain links TRBV18 to TRBJ2-1, with D possibly TRBD2 on 5 matching bases. Trimming pared 2 bases from V and 4 bases from J, leaving 6 bases between. The CDR3 sequence is 13 residues long. The germline V gene encodes CDR1 KGHSH and CDR2 LQKENI. In DNA form, the CDR3 reads TGTGCCAGCTCACCAGAGCGGTACAATGAGCAGTTCTTC. Amino acid sequence: CASSPERYNEQFF.

This chain links TRBV21-1 with TRBJ2-3; the tabulated D call, TRBD1, remains unverified against the DNA. TRBV21-1 is recorded as a pseudogene. This CDR3 region has 14 residues. As DNA, the CDR3 is TGTGCCAGCCCCCCGGGACAGGACACAGATACGCAGTATTTT. This gives the protein CASPPGQDTDTQYF.

As regards this clone: Other DNA sequences from this sample encode an identical CDR3 as well. The chain recombines TRBV5-1 with TRBJ2-7, with 7 bases fitting TRBD1. Looked up from germline, CDR1 is SGHRS and CDR2 is YFSETQ. The CDR3 length is 14 residues. V was pared by 0 bases and J by 2 bases, with 2 bases of the junction left unmatched. CDR3 bases: TGCGCCAGCAGCTTGGGACAGGGCCCCTACGAGCAGTACTTC. Translation gives CASSLGQGPYEQYF.

This sequence joins TRBV25-1 and TRBJ1-1, with 10 bases identical to TRBD1. V lost 7 bases to trimming and J lost 1 base; unmatched junction nucleotides: 9. The germline V gene has CDR1 MGHDK and CDR2 SYGVNS. CDR3 length: 16 residues. Here the CDR3 reads CASKTDRGQGNTEAFF. DNA for the CDR3: TGTGCCAGCAAGACAGACAGGGGGCAAGGGAACACTGAAGCTTTCTTT.

The J gene is TRBJ2-2, the V gene TRBV12-2; the D call TRBD2 from the table was never checked on the DNA. TRBV12-2 is a recognized pseudogene. The CDR3 contains 16 residues. CDR3 protein: CASRTMDSTYTGELFF. As DNA, the CDR3 is TGTGCAAGTCGCACTATGGACTCCACCTACACCGGGGAGCTGTTTTTT.

This clone was recorded only once. The chain couples TRBV7-9 to TRBJ1-4; D gene ambiguous. V was trimmed by 1 base and J by 8 bases, leaving 14 bases between them. CDR1 and CDR2 (germline): SEHNR, FQNEAQ (reference sequence). The CDR3 is 15 amino acids. CDR3: CASSLELRVNEKLFF. The CDR3 region has the DNA TGTGCCAGCAGCTTAGAGTTACGGGTCAACGAAAAACTGTTTTTT. Using reference TRBV7-9 and TRBJ1-4 for the parts outside the CDR3, the full variable domain is DTGVSQNPRHKITKRGQNVTFRCDPISEHNRLYWYRQTLGQGPEFLTYFQNEAQLEKSRLLSDRFSAERPKGSFSTLEIQRTEQGDSAMYLCASSLELRVNEKLFFGSGTQLSVL.

The chain has TRBV9 and TRBJ1-1, with unresolved D. V lost 3 bases, J lost 8 bases, and 8 bases lay in between. Germline V gene sequence: CDR1 SGDLS, CDR2 YYNGEE. This CDR3 comprises 11 residues. The CDR3 nucleotides read TGTGCCAGCAGCGACCCGGGAGAAGCTTTCTTT. Its translation is CASSDPGEAFF.